This entry concerns a single TCR beta chain. Its target is not known. With 7 bases removed from V and 3 bases from J, the gap between germline ends came to 13 bases. Germline lookup yields CDR1 MNHEY and CDR2 SVGAGI. The CDR3 length is 13 residues. The time point was: after neoadjuvant nivolumab, at surgical resection. Patients had HPV-negative, locally advanced oral cavity squamous cell carcinoma. This specimen belongs to a study of neoadjuvant anti-PD-1 for oral cavity cancer. Study at large: Around day 43, patients without progression received a fourth nivolumab dose before surgery. Study results and caveats: Non-responders to neoadjuvant nivolumab had significantly more clonal PBMC T cells than responders. With a few patients per group, TCR findings need larger cohorts.

Produced via immunoSEQ multiplex PCR; TCRdb's table is partial and in-frame only. The table shows about 68,000 clones, with approximately 81% occurring only once. Sequenced here: PBMCs, sampled after nivolumab (anti-PD-1) treatment. The receptor was isolated from a person aged 35 to 85 with oral cavity squamous cell carcinoma. The V gene is TRBV6-5, the J gene TRBJ2-7; a possible D gene is TRBD1 (5 bases). Written as DNA, the CDR3 is TGTGCCAGCATTGCCCCCGACAGCTACGAGCAGTACTTC. Its protein product is CASIAPDSYEQYF.